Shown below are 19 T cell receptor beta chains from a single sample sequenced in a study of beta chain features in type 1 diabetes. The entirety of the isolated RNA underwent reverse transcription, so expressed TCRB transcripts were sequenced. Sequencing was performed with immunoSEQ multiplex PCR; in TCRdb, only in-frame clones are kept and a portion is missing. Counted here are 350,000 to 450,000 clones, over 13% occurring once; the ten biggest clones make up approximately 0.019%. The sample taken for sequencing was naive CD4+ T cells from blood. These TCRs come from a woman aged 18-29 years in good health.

The CDR3 DNA reads TGTGCCAGCAGCCCGAGGACAGGCCTTAATGAAAAACTGTTTTTT. This gives the protein CASSPRTGLNEKLFF. The rearrangement links TRBV7-3 to TRBJ1-4, with 7 bases that match TRBD1. Losses at the gene ends were 5 bases for V and 4 bases for J; bases not matched to a gene: 7. CDR1 is SGHTA and CDR2 is FQGTGA in the germline V gene. The CDR3 is 15 residues long.

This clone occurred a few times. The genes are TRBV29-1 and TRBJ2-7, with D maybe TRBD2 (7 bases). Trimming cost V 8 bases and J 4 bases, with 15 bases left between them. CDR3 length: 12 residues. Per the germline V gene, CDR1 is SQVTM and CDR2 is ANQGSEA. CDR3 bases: TGCAGCATAAGGGGGGGATGGTACGAGCAGTACTTC. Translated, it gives CSIRGGWYEQYF.

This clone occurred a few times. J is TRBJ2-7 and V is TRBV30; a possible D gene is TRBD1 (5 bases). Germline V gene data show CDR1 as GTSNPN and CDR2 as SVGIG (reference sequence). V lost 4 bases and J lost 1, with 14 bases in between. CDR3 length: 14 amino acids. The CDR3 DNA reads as TGTGCCTGGACAGGGAAGGTAAAGTCCTACGAGCAGTACTTC. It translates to CAWTGKVKSYEQYF.

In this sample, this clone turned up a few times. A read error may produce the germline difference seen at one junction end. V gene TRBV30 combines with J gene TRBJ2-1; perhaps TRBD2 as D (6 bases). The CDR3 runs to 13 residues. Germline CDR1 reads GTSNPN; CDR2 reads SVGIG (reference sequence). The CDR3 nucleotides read TGCGCCTTGGGGCGGGGTTCCTACAATGAGCAGTTCTTC. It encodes CALGRGSYNEQFF.

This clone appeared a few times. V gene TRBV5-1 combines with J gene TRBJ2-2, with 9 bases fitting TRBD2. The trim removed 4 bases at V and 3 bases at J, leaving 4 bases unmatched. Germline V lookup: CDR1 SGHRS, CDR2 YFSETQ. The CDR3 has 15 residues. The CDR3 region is CASSQRLADTGELFF. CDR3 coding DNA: TGCGCCAGCAGCCAGAGACTAGCGGACACCGGGGAGCTGTTTTTT.

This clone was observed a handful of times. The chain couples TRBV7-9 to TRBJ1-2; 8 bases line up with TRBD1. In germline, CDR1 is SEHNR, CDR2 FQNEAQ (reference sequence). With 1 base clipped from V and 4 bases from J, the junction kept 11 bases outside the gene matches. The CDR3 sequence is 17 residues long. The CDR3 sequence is CASSLDQPRGHGYGYTF. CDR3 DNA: TGTGCCAGCAGCTTAGATCAGCCCAGGGGGCATGGCTATGGCTACACCTTC.

CDR3 region: CASSLWGTVYEQYF. CDR3 sequence (DNA): TGTGCCAGCAGTTTATGGGGGACAGTCTACGAGCAGTACTTC. The chain joins TRBV28 to TRBJ2-7; 7 bases are shared with TRBD1. This CDR3 contains 14 residues. Germline V lookup: CDR1 MDHEN, CDR2 SYDVKM. V lost 0 bases and J lost 3; bases outside the gene matches: 2.

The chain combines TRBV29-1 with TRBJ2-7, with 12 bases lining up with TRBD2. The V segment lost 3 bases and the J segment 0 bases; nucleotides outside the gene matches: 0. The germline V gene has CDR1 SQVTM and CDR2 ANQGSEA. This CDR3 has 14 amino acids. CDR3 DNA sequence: TGCAGCGTTGAGGGACTAGCGGGCTCCTACGAGCAGTACTTC. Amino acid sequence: CSVEGLAGSYEQYF.

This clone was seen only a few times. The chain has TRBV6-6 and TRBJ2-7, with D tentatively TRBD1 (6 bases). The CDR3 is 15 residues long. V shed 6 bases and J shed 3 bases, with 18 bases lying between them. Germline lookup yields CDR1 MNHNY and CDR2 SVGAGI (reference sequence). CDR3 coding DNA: TGTGCCAGCAGCTCTCCTAAGGGGGTAAACTACGAGCAGTACTTC. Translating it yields CASSSPKGVNYEQYF.

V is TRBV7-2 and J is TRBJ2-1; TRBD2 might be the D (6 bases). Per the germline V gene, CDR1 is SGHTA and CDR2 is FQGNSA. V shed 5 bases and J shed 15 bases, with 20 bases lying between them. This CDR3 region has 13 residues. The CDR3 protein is CASSDYLAPPGFF. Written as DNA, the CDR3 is TGTGCCAGCAGCGACTATCTAGCGCCTCCGGGGTTCTTC.

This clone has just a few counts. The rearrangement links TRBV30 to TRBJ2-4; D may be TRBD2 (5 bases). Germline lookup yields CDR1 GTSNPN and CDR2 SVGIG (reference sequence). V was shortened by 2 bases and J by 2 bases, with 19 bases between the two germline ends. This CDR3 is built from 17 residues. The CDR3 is CAWSLGLLLPPKNIQYF. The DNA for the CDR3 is TGTGCCTGGAGTCTCGGACTCCTACTCCCACCCAAAAACATTCAGTACTTC.

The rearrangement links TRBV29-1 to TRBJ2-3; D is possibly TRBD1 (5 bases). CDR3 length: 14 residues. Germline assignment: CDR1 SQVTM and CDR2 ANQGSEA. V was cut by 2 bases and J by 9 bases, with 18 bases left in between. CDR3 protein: CSVETNLRADTQYF. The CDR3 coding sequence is TGCAGCGTTGAAACAAACCTCAGGGCGGACACGCAGTATTTT.

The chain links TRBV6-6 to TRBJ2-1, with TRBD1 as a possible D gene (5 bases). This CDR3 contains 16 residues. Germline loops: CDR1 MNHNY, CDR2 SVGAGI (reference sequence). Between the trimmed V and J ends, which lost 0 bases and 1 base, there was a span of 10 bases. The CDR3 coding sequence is TGTGCCAGCAGTTACTCCTGGCAGGGTTCCTACAATGAGCAGTTCTTC. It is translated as CASSYSWQGSYNEQFF.

CDR3 sequence reads: CASSVSAVVRTDTQYF. The CDR3 bases are TGCGCCAGCAGCGTTAGCGCGGTGGTCCGGACAGATACGCAGTATTTT. The rearrangement joins TRBV5-1 to TRBJ2-3, with D possibly being TRBD2 (5 bases). The V and J ends lost 4 bases and 3 bases respectively, with 18 bases between them. The CDR3 runs 16 residues. Germline values: CDR1 SGHRS, CDR2 YFSETQ.

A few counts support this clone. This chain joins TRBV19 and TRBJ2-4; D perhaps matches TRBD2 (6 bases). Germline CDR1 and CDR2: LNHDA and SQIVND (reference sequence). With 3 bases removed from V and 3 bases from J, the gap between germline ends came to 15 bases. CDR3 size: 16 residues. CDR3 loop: CASSMWGEGLKNIQYF. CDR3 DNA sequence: TGTGCCAGTAGTATGTGGGGGGAAGGACTCAAAAACATTCAGTACTTC.

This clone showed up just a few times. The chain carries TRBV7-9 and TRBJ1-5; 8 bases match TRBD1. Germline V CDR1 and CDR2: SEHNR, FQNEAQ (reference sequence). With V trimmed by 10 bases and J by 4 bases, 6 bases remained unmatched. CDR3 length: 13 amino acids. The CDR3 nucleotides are TGTGCCACCCAAAGACAGGGGAATCAGCCCCAGCATTTT. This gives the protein CATQRQGNQPQHF.

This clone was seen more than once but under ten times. CDR3 in amino acids: CASSVGPISGLAGNEQYF. The CDR3 DNA reads as TGTGCCAGCAGCGTAGGTCCCATTTCTGGACTAGCGGGAAACGAGCAGTACTTC. The chain recombines TRBV7-8 with TRBJ2-7; 12 bases match TRBD2. This CDR3 is 18 amino acids long. Trimming at V came to 5 bases and at J to 5 bases, leaving 16 bases not matched to a gene. The germline V gene encodes CDR1 SGHVS and CDR2 FQNEAQ.

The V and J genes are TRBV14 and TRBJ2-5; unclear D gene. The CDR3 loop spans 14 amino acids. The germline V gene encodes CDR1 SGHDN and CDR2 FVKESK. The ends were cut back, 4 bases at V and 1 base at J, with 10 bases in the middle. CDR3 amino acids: CASSPLQIQETQYF. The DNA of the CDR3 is TGTGCCAGCAGCCCTCTACAGATCCAAGAGACCCAGTACTTC.

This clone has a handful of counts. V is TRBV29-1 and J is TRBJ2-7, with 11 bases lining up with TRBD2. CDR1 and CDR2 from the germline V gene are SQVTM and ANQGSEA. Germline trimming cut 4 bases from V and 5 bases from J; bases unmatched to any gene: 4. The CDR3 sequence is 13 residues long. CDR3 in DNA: TGCAGCGTTGTAGCGGGAGGGTGGAACGAGCAGTACTTC. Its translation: CSVVAGGWNEQYF.